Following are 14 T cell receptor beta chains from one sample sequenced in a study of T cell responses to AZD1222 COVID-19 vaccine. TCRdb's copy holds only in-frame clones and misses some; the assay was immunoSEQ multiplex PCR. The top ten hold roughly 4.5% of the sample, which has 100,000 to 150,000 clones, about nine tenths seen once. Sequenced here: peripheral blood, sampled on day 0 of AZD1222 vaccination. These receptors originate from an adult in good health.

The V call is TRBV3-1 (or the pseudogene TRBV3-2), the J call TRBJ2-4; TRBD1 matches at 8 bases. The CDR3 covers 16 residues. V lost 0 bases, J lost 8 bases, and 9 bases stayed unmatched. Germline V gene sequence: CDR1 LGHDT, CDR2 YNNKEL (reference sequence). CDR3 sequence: CASSQDLRQGAYIQYF. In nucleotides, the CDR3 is TGTGCCAGCAGCCAAGATCTCCGGCAGGGGGCGTACATTCAGTACTTC.

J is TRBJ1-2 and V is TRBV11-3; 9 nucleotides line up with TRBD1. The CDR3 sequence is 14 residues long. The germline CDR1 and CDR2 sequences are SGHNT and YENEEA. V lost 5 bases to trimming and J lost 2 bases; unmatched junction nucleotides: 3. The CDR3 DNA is TGTGCCAGCAGCCCTGGGACAGGGAACTATGGCTACACCTTC. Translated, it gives CASSPGTGNYGYTF. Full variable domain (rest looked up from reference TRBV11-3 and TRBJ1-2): EAGVVQSPRYKIIEKKQPVAFWCNPISGHNTLYWYLQNLGQGPELLIRYENEEAVDDSQLPKDRFSAERLKGVDSTLKIQPAELGDSAVYLCASSPGTGNYGYTFGSGTRLTVV.

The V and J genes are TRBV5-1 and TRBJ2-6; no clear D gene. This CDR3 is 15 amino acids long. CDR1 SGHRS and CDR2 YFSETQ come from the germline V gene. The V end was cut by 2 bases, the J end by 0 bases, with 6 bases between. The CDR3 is CASSLGSSGANVLTF. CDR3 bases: TGCGCCAGCAGCTTAGGAAGCTCTGGGGCCAACGTCCTGACTTTC.

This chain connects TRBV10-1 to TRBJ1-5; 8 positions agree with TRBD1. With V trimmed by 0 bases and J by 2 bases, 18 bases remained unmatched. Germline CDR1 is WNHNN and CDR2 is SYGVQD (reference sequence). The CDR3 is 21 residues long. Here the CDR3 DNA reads TGCGCCAGCAGTGAGTCCAGAAAAAGAGCTCGGACAGGGTTGTGCAATCAGCCCCAGCATTTT. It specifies CASSESRKRARTGLCNQPQHF.

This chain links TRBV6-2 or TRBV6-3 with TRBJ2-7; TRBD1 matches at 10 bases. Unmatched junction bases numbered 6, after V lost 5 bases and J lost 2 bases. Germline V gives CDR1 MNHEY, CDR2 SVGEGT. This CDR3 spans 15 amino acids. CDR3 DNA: TGTGCCAGCAGTAAGGGGACAGGGGTCGCCTACGAGCAGTACTTC. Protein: CASSKGTGVAYEQYF.

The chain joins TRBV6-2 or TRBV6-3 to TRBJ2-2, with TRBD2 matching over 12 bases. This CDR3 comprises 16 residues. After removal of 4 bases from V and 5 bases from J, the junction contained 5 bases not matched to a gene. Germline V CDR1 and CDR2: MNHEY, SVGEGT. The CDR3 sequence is CASSSLAGGRTGELFF. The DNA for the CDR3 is TGTGCCAGCAGTTCTCTAGCGGGGGGGCGGACCGGGGAGCTGTTTTTT.

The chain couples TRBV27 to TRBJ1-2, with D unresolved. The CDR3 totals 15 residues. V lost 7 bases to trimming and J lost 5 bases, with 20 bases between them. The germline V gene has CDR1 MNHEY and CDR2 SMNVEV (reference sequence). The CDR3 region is CASTPSVGREYGYTF. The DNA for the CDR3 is TGTGCCAGCACTCCCTCCGTAGGGCGAGAGTATGGCTACACCTTC.

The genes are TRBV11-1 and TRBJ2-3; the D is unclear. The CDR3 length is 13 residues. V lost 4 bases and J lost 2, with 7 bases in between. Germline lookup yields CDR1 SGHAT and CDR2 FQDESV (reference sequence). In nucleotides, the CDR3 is TGTGCCAGCAGCTCGCGTCACACAGATACGCAGTATTTT. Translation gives CASSSRHTDTQYF.

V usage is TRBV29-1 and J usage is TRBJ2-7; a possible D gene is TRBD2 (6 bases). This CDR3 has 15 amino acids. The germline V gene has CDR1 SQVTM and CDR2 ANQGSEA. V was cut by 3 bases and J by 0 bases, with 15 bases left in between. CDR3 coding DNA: TGCAGCGTTGAGGAGGGATCGGGAACCTCCTACGAGCAGTACTTC. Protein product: CSVEEGSGTSYEQYF.

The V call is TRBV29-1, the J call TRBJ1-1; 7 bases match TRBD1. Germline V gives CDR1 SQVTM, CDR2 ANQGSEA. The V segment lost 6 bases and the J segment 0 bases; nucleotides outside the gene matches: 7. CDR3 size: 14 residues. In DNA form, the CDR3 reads TGCAGCGTGCTGGACAGGATGATGAACACTGAAGCTTTCTTT. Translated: CSVLDRMMNTEAFF.

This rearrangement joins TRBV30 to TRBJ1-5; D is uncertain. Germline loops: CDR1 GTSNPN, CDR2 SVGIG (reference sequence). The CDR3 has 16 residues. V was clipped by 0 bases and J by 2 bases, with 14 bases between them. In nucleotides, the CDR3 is TGTGCCTGGAGTGTAGGAGGGATCGTTCGCAATCAGCCCCAGCATTTT. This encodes CAWSVGGIVRNQPQHF. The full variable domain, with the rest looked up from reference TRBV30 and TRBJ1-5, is SQTIHQWPATLVQPVGSPLSLECTVEGTSNPNLYWYRQAAGRGLQLLFYSVGIGQISSEVPQNLSASRPQDRQFILSSKKLLLSDSGFYLCAWSVGGIVRNQPQHFGDGTRLSIL.

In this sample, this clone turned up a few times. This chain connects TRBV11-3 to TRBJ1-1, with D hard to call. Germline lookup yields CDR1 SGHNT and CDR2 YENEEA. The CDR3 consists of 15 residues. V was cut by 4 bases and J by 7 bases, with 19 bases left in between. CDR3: CASSSRGGLRGEAFF. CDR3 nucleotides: TGTGCCAGCAGCTCCCGGGGTGGGTTGAGAGGTGAAGCTTTCTTT.

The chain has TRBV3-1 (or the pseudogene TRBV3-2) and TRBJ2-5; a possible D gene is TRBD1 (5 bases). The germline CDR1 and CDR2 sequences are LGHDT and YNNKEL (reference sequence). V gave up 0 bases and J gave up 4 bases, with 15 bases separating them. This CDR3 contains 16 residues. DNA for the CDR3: TGTGCCAGCAGCCAAGATAAAAGGGGCCGGGTAGAGACCCAGTACTTC. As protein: CASSQDKRGRVETQYF.

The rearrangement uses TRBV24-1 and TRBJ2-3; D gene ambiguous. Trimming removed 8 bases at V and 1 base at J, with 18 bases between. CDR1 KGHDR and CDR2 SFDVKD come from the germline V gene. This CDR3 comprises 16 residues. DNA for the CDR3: TGTGCCACCACACTGATGGTCTGCCCCGGCACAGATACGCAGTATTTT. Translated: CATTLMVCPGTDTQYF.